This T cell receptor (beta chain) was documented in a study of shared clonotypes between healthy human individuals. Study information: Per-donor plates numbered three CD4 naive, three CD4 memory, two CD8 naive and one CD8 memory. Study findings and constraints: Sharing across four donors was highest in naive CD4 (roughly 5%) and lowest in memory CD8 (approximately 0.4%). Against clonotypes common to all four donors, non-shared ones had lower generation probabilities.

Points on this clone: Antigen unknown.

The run depth of the assay was deep. The table came from immunoSEQ multiplex PCR; TCRdb's copy has only in-frame clones and leaves some out. The sample gives roughly 890,000 clones, around 92% of which show up once; less than 25% is in the top ten. The V gene end was trimmed by 6 bases and the J gene end by 2 bases; junction bases not matched to a gene: 4. Germline lookup yields CDR1 MNHEY and CDR2 SMNVEV (reference sequence). This CDR3 has 13 amino acids. Naive CD8 cells were CD45RO-negative, positively selected for CCR7, excluding terminally differentiated effector memory CD45RA+ cells. The receptor comes from a young man in good health. The sample was naive CD8+ T cells sorted from blood. This chain links TRBV27 with TRBJ2-7; the match to TRBD1 covers 7 bases. The CDR3 loop reads CASSSGQPYEQYF. CDR3 DNA: TGTGCCAGCAGCTCGGGACAGCCCTACGAGCAGTACTTC.